One and the same sample provided the 20 T cell receptor beta chains below, sequenced in a study of T cell changes during pregnancy in multiple sclerosis. Some clones are missing from TCRdb's copy, which holds only in-frame ones; the method was immunoSEQ multiplex PCR. The top ten clones hold about 1.5% of a sample with around 100,000 clones, roughly nine tenths of them seen once. The sequencing here drew on peripheral blood, taken in the third trimester of pregnancy. All receptors come from a female donor with multiple sclerosis, enrolled in a pregnancy study.

V usage is TRBV4-1 and J usage is TRBJ1-2; 9 positions agree with TRBD1. J lost 5 bases, V lost 2 bases, and 12 bases had no gene match. This CDR3 contains 17 residues. CDR1 MGHRA and CDR2 YSYEKL come from the germline V gene. The CDR3 DNA sequence: TGCGCCAGCAGCCAAACCGGGTTGGACAGGGGAAGATATGGCTACACCTTC. It encodes CASSQTGLDRGRYGYTF.

This clone was counted only a few times. V is TRBV6-5 and J is TRBJ1-2; no definite D call. The CDR3 covers 14 residues. CDR1 MNHEY and CDR2 SVGAGI come from the germline V gene. Trimming removed 6 bases at V and 5 bases at J, with 16 bases between. This CDR3 reads CASRPGAIWYGYTF. The CDR3, as DNA: TGTGCCAGCAGGCCGGGAGCTATCTGGTATGGCTACACCTTC.

CDR3 loop: CASSDDRGNYGYTF. The CDR3 bases are TGCGCCAGCAGCGACGACAGGGGTAACTATGGCTACACCTTC. The rearrangement links TRBV5-1 to TRBJ1-2, with 8 bases fitting TRBD1. The V and J ends lost 4 bases and 1 base, in that order; junction bases with no gene match: 3. The germline gives CDR1 SGHRS, CDR2 YFSETQ. The CDR3 covers 14 residues.

The chain couples TRBV6-6 to TRBJ2-1, with 10 bases lining up with TRBD2. The CDR3 is made up of 16 amino acids. V shed 5 bases and J 4 bases; nucleotides not matched to a gene: 8. CDR1 and CDR2 from the germline V gene are MNHNY and SVGAGI (reference sequence). The CDR3 DNA reads as TGTGCCAGCAGTCCTGGACTAGCGGAGAGATACAATGAGCAGTTCTTC. It specifies CASSPGLAERYNEQFF.

The chain is built from TRBV10-3 and TRBJ1-2, with TRBD1 matching over 7 bases. The J segment lost 2 bases and the V segment lost 5 bases, leaving 2 bases of the junction unmatched. This CDR3 has 13 residues. Per germline, CDR1 ENHRY and CDR2 SYGVKD. CDR3 in amino acids: CAISSDRNYGYTF. In DNA, the CDR3 is TGTGCCATCAGTTCGGACAGGAACTATGGCTACACCTTC.

The chain combines TRBV9 with TRBJ1-3; 7 bases fit TRBD1. Germline values: CDR1 SGDLS, CDR2 YYNGEE. After removal of 3 bases from V and 4 bases from J, the junction contained 4 bases not matched to a gene. The CDR3 runs to 14 residues. The CDR3 DNA is TGTGCCAGCAGCGCGGGACAGATAGGAAACACCATATATTTT. It yields the protein CASSAGQIGNTIYF.

The V call is TRBV28, the J call TRBJ2-7, with TRBD2 as a possible D gene (6 bases). The ends were cut back, 8 bases at V and 4 bases at J, with 12 bases in the middle. CDR3 size: 12 residues. The V gene's germline CDR1 is MDHEN and CDR2 SYDVKM. The CDR3 reads CASGGGVYEQYF. Written as DNA, the CDR3 is TGTGCCAGCGGAGGAGGGGTATACGAGCAGTACTTC.

This sequence joins TRBV7-9 and TRBJ2-5, with D tentatively TRBD1 (5 bases). The CDR3 spans 13 residues. V was pared by 3 bases and J by 0 bases, with 5 bases between. The V gene's germline CDR1 is SEHNR and CDR2 FQNEAQ (reference sequence). CDR3 sequence: CASSLTDQETQYF. In nucleotides, the CDR3 is TGTGCCAGCAGCTTGACAGACCAAGAGACCCAGTACTTC.

The rearrangement uses TRBV27 and TRBJ1-2; 9 bases match TRBD1. The CDR3 loop spans 16 amino acids. CDR1 and CDR2 from the germline V gene are MNHEY and SMNVEV (reference sequence). V lost 6 bases and J lost 2; bases outside the gene matches: 10. The CDR3 DNA sequence: TGTGCCAGCAGGTCTCGTTCGGGACAGGGCAACTATGGCTACACCTTC. This gives the protein CASRSRSGQGNYGYTF.

The V gene is TRBV30, the J gene TRBJ2-7; D is perhaps TRBD1 (6 bases). Germline CDR1 and CDR2: GTSNPN and SVGIG (reference sequence). The length of the CDR3 is 14 residues. Trimming pared 3 bases from V and 2 bases from J, leaving 14 bases between. CDR3 region: CAWRPTGLTYEQYF. CDR3 bases: TGTGCCTGGAGACCGACAGGTCTTACCTACGAGCAGTACTTC.

The rearrangement uses TRBV10-3 and TRBJ1-2, with 12 nucleotides matching TRBD1. CDR1 is ENHRY and CDR2 is SYGVKD in the germline V gene. This CDR3 is built from 15 residues. The J segment lost 7 bases and the V segment lost 0 bases, leaving 3 bases of the junction unmatched. The CDR3 protein is CAISESGQGALGYTF. CDR3 sequence (DNA): TGTGCCATCAGTGAGTCGGGACAGGGGGCTCTTGGCTACACCTTC.

This sequence joins TRBV14 and TRBJ2-1, with TRBD1 identical over 7 bases. V shed 4 bases, J shed 1 base, and the junction held 4 bases outside the gene matches. Germline lookup yields CDR1 SGHDN and CDR2 FVKESK. CDR3 length equals 15 residues. The CDR3 bases are TGTGCCAGCAGCCGAAACAGGGGATCCTACAATGAGCAGTTCTTC. This gives the protein CASSRNRGSYNEQFF.

The chain couples TRBV6-5 to TRBJ1-1; 9 positions match TRBD1. Per germline, CDR1 MNHEY and CDR2 SVGAGI. V shed 4 bases and J 7 bases; nucleotides not matched to a gene: 7. The length of the CDR3 is 14 residues. The CDR3 loop reads CASSLNRGLSEAFF. CDR3 DNA sequence: TGTGCCAGCAGTTTAAACAGGGGGCTTAGTGAAGCTTTCTTT.

This sequence joins TRBV6-5 and TRBJ1-2, with 8 bases matching TRBD1. Unmatched junction bases numbered 10, after V lost 6 bases and J lost 4 bases. Germline lookup yields CDR1 MNHEY and CDR2 SVGAGI. CDR3 length: 15 amino acids. The CDR3 DNA follows: TGTGCCAGCAGATTCGGACAGGGTGCTGGCTATGGCTACACCTTC. It codes for CASRFGQGAGYGYTF.

This rearrangement joins TRBV7-2 to TRBJ2-6; 8 positions match TRBD1. The germline CDR1 and CDR2 sequences are SGHTA and FQGNSA. V lost 6 bases and J lost 4; bases outside the gene matches: 5. The CDR3 extends over 15 amino acids. The CDR3 coding sequence is TGTGCCAGCAGGTCCCAGGGGGCCGGGGCCAACGTCCTGACTTTC. It is translated as CASRSQGAGANVLTF. The full variable domain, with the rest looked up from reference TRBV7-2 and TRBJ2-6, is GAGVSQSPSNKVTEKGKDVELRCDPISGHTALYWYRQSLGQGLEFLIYFQGNSAPDKSGLPSDRFSAERTGGSVSTLTIQRTQQEDSAVYLCASRSQGAGANVLTFGAGSRLTVL.

Details on this clone: The same CDR3 also results from other DNA sequences found in this sample. The CDR3 sequence: CASSLGGGTEAFF. The CDR3 bases are TGTGCCAGCAGCTTAGGGGGGGGCACTGAAGCTTTCTTT. This chain joins TRBV7-3 and TRBJ1-1, with D tentatively TRBD1 (5 bases). Germline-derived CDR1 and CDR2 are SGHTA and FQGTGA. Trimming took off 2 bases at V and 4 bases at J, with 8 bases between the two ends. The CDR3 contains 13 residues.

This chain uses TRBV28 with TRBJ2-2; no reliable D call. Trimming pared 1 base from V and 7 bases from J, leaving 4 bases between. CDR1 is MDHEN, CDR2 SYDVKM, per germline. CDR3 size: 12 residues. The CDR3 is CASSLYRGELFF. Here the CDR3 DNA reads TGTGCCAGCAGTTTATATCGCGGGGAGCTGTTTTTT.

This chain uses TRBV6-1 with TRBJ1-1; possible D gene TRBD1, 5 bases. The V and J ends lost 7 bases and 4 bases respectively, with 13 bases between them. The CDR3 spans 13 residues. In germline, CDR1 is MNHNS, CDR2 SASEGT. Here the CDR3 reads CASTLVGGTEAFF. The CDR3 DNA sequence: TGTGCCAGCACCCTTGTGGGGGGCACTGAAGCTTTCTTT.

The chain couples TRBV15 to TRBJ2-1; 16 bases match TRBD2. Trimming cost V 4 bases and J 9 bases; bases outside gene matches: 12. CDR3 length: 18 amino acids. Germline CDR1 and CDR2: LNHNV and YYDKDF (reference sequence). The CDR3 nucleotides are TGTGCCACCAGCACCACCGGGACTAGCGGGGGGGCCAGCCTTGAGCAGTTCTTC. It translates to CATSTTGTSGGASLEQFF.

The V and J genes are TRBV11-2 and TRBJ2-2; TRBD1 aligns across 8 bases. Germline V lookup: CDR1 SGHAT, CDR2 FQNNGV. The junction had 7 bases not matched to a gene; V was cut back by 2 bases and J by 2 bases. The CDR3 has 17 amino acids. CDR3 sequence: CASSLRPGTGNTGELFF. The CDR3 bases are TGTGCCAGCAGCTTAAGGCCCGGGACAGGCAACACCGGGGAGCTGTTTTTT.